This TCR beta chain came from a study of early stage breast cancer tumors. Looking at the study overall: ER+/PR+/HER2- status applied to twelve of 16 invasive breast tumors. Among about twelve ER+/PR+/HER2- tumors, eight were ductal, four lobular.

To note about this clone: Its antigen is undetermined.

Each sample had two DNA replicates, 0.5 ug blood or around 1.5 ug tissue. Method: immunoSEQ multiplex PCR; TCRdb's copy keeps in-frame clones and lacks some. The repertoire holds about 9,900 clones, with 64% as singletons. Broader study findings: Most shared enriched TCRB sequences were commonly generated ones.

Trimming cost V 1 base and J 2 bases; bases outside gene matches: 8. CDR1 is SQVTM, CDR2 ANQGSEA, per germline. This CDR3 contains 16 residues. The receptor was isolated from a person in their 60s with breast cancer. Source material: breast tumor tissue. V and J are TRBV29-1 and TRBJ2-7; 10 bases are shared with TRBD2. Here the CDR3 reads CSVEVPRSGRAYEQYF. In nucleotides, the CDR3 is TGCAGCGTTGAAGTGCCCCGGAGCGGGAGGGCCTACGAGCAGTACTTC.